These T cell receptor beta chains were read from a single sample in a study of T-cell reconstitution after alpha-beta-depleted transplantation in children. One entry per CDR3 protein, called by TCRdb with MiXCR from the PCR reads. Among some 490,000 distinct CDR3 sequences listed, roughly an eighth were seen once. Here the sequenced sample was PBMCs from the stem cell graft donor, taken from the stem cell graft. These receptors all stem from a human donor who donated a stem cell graft to a child with combined immunodeficiency. Both conserved end residues are trimmed from each CDR3.

J gene | V gene | CDR3 protein
TRBJ2-5 | TRBV29-1 | SALDHQETQY
TRBJ2-3 | TRBV20-1 | SASANRSTDTQY
TRBJ2-7 | TRBV7-2 | ASSLANVEQY
TRBJ2-3 | TRBV5-1 | ASSLESTTTDTQY
TRBJ2-1 | TRBV6-5 | ASSFSGEYNEQF
TRBJ1-1 | TRBV2 | ASSETRGGSRRGNEAF
TRBJ2-7 | TRBV6-5 | ASSYSSVFPIDEQY
TRBJ2-1 | TRBV29-1 | SVAAVTSGVGEQF
TRBJ2-3 | TRBV13 | ASSAQLAGVTDTQY
TRBJ2-2 | TRBV9 | ASTGPGQGGIITGELF
TRBJ1-2 | TRBV29-1 | SVVQGLGYGYT
TRBJ1-1 | TRBV7-2 | ASSSDRNTEAF
TRBJ2-5 | TRBV7-9 | ASSFGSWGRWRGQETQY
TRBJ2-7 | TRBV20-1 | SAFVRNYEQY
TRBJ2-5 | TRBV6-5 | ASSYSVQGMETQY
TRBJ1-6 | TRBV7-2 | ASSSGGDYSPLH
TRBJ2-2 | TRBV21-1 | ASSKMASPNTGELF
TRBJ2-1 | TRBV7-8 | ASSLWRGTSSSYNEQF
TRBJ2-1 | TRBV12-3/TRBV12-4 | ASSFRAPNPRGEQF
TRBJ2-7 | TRBV14 | ASSQRRDSGGGYEQY
TRBJ2-7 | TRBV7-2 | ASSQGPGGPEQY
TRBJ2-2 | TRBV7-9 | ASSPRTGLGGELF
TRBJ1-5 | TRBV10-3 | AISPGRDPNQPQH
TRBJ1-2 | TRBV3-1 | ASSQDWEQGAGYT
TRBJ1-5 | TRBV7-9 | ASSLGSGSNQPQH
TRBJ1-1 | TRBV12-3/TRBV12-4 | ASSLYGGSRGEAF
TRBJ1-1 | TRBV5-7 | ASGTQLDRGYPEAF
TRBJ2-7 | TRBV20-1 | SAIPRDRDSYEQY
TRBJ2-1 | TRBV4-3 | ASSPGLAGGPRGSYNEQF
TRBJ1-5 | TRBV11-2 | ASSLDGSRGYSNQPQH
TRBJ2-2 | TRBV7-2 | ASSPARVVGELF
TRBJ1-2 | TRBV6-1 | ASSRDRAFYGYT
TRBJ2-1 | TRBV24-1 | ATSDIGAPGTYNEQF
TRBJ2-7 | TRBV12-3/TRBV12-4 | ASSLRDPTYEQY
TRBJ1-2 | TRBV6-5 | ASSYSRSQRGGYT
TRBJ2-2 | TRBV12-3/TRBV12-4 | ASSFTPSELF
TRBJ2-2 | TRBV30 | AWSVMRGGNTGELF
TRBJ1-5 | TRBV12-3/TRBV12-4 | ASSRTGHNQPQH
TRBJ2-1 | TRBV27 | ASIGGGTDYNEQF
TRBJ2-5 | TRBV25-1 | ASRVASQETQY
TRBJ1-4 | TRBV7-9 | ASSQSGGHSNEKLF
TRBJ2-3 | TRBV24-1 | ATSPPRGDGLLNTDTQY
TRBJ2-1 | TRBV2 | ASSGTSGEQF
TRBJ1-5 | TRBV7-2 | ASSLIAGEEQPQH
TRBJ2-1 | TRBV7-8 | ASSSRGLAAEQF
TRBJ2-2 | TRBV7-3 | ASSLFSGGPDGELF
TRBJ2-4 | TRBV7-9 | ASSLTTVKNIQY
TRBJ1-1 | TRBV2 | ASQDFPSTEAF
TRBJ1-1 | TRBV18 | ASSPRKDRVSTPNTEAF
TRBJ1-1 | TRBV12-3/TRBV12-4 | ASSRRERMNTEAF
TRBJ1-2 | TRBV12-3/TRBV12-4 | ASSFRDRGYGHNGYT
TRBJ2-1 | TRBV11-2 | ASSSTYDLSPSGSFDEQF
TRBJ2-7 | TRBV25-1 | ASSYLGGAEGYEQY
TRBJ2-3 | TRBV12-5 | ASGLGTIGTDTQY
TRBJ2-5 | TRBV5-1 | ASSLVGTSTQETQY
TRBJ2-2 | TRBV12-3/TRBV12-4 | ASSSPHTRTGELF
TRBJ2-1 | TRBV6-1 | ASSVSGGATHEQF
TRBJ2-7 | TRBV6-6 | ASSTERVYEQY